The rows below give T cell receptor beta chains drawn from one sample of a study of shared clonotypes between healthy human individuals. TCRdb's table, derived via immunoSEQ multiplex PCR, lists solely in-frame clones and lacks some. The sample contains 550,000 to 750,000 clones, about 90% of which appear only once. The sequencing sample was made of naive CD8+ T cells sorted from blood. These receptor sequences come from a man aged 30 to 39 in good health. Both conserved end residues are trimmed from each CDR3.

cdr3_aa: ATRGSPTYEQY
v_call: TRBV15
j_call: TRBJ2-7

cdr3_aa: ASSMYFGGDDSGELF
v_call: TRBV19
j_call: TRBJ2-2

cdr3_aa: ASSFRTGRLTGELF
v_call: TRBV7-8
j_call: TRBJ2-2

cdr3_aa: ASTRGTGELF
v_call: TRBV28
j_call: TRBJ2-2

cdr3_aa: ASSDHQETQY
v_call: TRBV10-1
j_call: TRBJ2-5

cdr3_aa: ASSLDKGQNRSGANVLT
v_call: TRBV11-3
j_call: TRBJ2-6

cdr3_aa: ASRVSGSYNEQF
v_call: TRBV28
j_call: TRBJ2-1

cdr3_aa: ASSSPRTYEQY
v_call: TRBV28
j_call: TRBJ2-7

cdr3_aa: ASSQDLAGEETQY
v_call: TRBV14
j_call: TRBJ2-5

cdr3_aa: ASSESMDTFYEQY
v_call: TRBV10-1
j_call: TRBJ2-7

cdr3_aa: ASSLSQGLAGDEQF
v_call: TRBV7-9
j_call: TRBJ2-1

cdr3_aa: ASSGSYNQPQH
v_call: TRBV6-5
j_call: TRBJ1-5

cdr3_aa: ASSQQLVINEQF
v_call: TRBV4-1
j_call: TRBJ2-1

cdr3_aa: ASSFLGRAHEQY
v_call: TRBV27
j_call: TRBJ2-7

cdr3_aa: ASSSVRGGQYGYT
v_call: TRBV5-1
j_call: TRBJ1-2

cdr3_aa: SVVTGNTEAF
v_call: TRBV29-1
j_call: TRBJ1-1

cdr3_aa: ASSQGEDRSNEKLF
v_call: TRBV4-1
j_call: TRBJ1-4

cdr3_aa: ASSQDAPSRPQY
v_call: TRBV4-3
j_call: TRBJ2-3

cdr3_aa: ASSYDMNTEAF
v_call: TRBV6-5
j_call: TRBJ1-1

cdr3_aa: ASSQALADNTDTQY
v_call: TRBV4-2
j_call: TRBJ2-3

cdr3_aa: ASSAGHYEQY
v_call: TRBV14
j_call: TRBJ2-7

cdr3_aa: ASSFVGGLAGHEQY
v_call: TRBV27
j_call: TRBJ2-7

cdr3_aa: ASSDPRGRMF
v_call: TRBV6-1
j_call: TRBJ1-4

cdr3_aa: ASSHANEQF
v_call: TRBV7-9
j_call: TRBJ2-1

cdr3_aa: ASSAPAGGLNEQF
v_call: TRBV7-2
j_call: TRBJ2-1